The 8 T cell receptor beta chains presented below share a single source sample, sequenced in a study of blood T cell repertoires in COVID-19. Sequencing used immunoSEQ multiplex PCR; TCRdb keeps in-frame clones, though not all of them. This table has around 160,000 clones, just over 90% appearing once. Sequenced material: peripheral blood. These receptors all stem from a woman in her fifties or sixties with COVID-19, enrolled during active disease.

The J gene is TRBJ1-5, the V gene TRBV4-2, with D maybe TRBD1 (5 bases). The CDR3 length is 15 residues. V gave up 0 bases and J gave up 5 bases, with 11 bases separating them. Germline assignment: CDR1 LGHNA and CDR2 YNFKEQ. Here the CDR3 DNA reads TGTGCCAGCAGCCAAGATTACCAGGGCCATCAGCCCCAGCATTTT. Amino acids: CASSQDYQGHQPQHF.

This chain joins TRBV5-1 and TRBJ1-1, with 7 bases identical to TRBD1. Per germline, CDR1 SGHRS and CDR2 YFSETQ. The V and J ends lost 0 bases and 6 bases, in that order; junction bases with no gene match: 5. The CDR3 covers 14 residues. CDR3 bases: TGCGCCAGCAGCTTGGATGGGACAGCTTCTGAAGCTTTCTTT. Translating gives CASSLDGTASEAFF.

The chain uses TRBV6-4 and TRBJ1-2, with 10 bases aligning to TRBD1. The CDR3 contains 16 residues. Germline loops: CDR1 MRHNA, CDR2 SNTAGT. V lost 2 bases, J lost 5 bases, and 8 bases stayed unmatched. This chain's CDR3 is CASSDGTGDRRYGYTF. DNA for the CDR3: TGTGCCAGCAGTGACGGGACAGGGGACCGGCGGTATGGCTACACCTTC.

This chain connects TRBV2 to TRBJ2-3; TRBD1 might be the D (5 bases). Looked up from germline, CDR1 is SNHLY and CDR2 is FYNNEI. The V end was cut by 2 bases, the J end by 6 bases, with 18 bases between. CDR3 size: 16 residues. The CDR3 coding sequence is TGTGCCAGCAGTGAAAATCTAGGGGTCGTAGGGGATACGCAGTATTTT. Its protein product is CASSENLGVVGDTQYF.

The V gene is TRBV28, the J gene TRBJ1-4; 9 bases align to TRBD1. Per the germline V gene, CDR1 is MDHEN and CDR2 is SYDVKM. This CDR3 comprises 16 residues. V shed 8 bases and J 7 bases; nucleotides not matched to a gene: 14. CDR3 DNA: TGTGCCAGCTCCCCCCTGCCCGGGACAGGGCCTGAAAAACTGTTTTTT. Encoded protein: CASSPLPGTGPEKLFF.

This rearrangement joins TRBV4-3 to TRBJ1-1; 10 nucleotides match TRBD1. The CDR3 is made up of 14 amino acids. J gave up 11 bases and V 4 bases, and 10 bases lay outside the gene matches. Per germline, CDR1 LGHNA and CDR2 YSLEER. DNA for the CDR3: TGCGCCAGCAGCCTCAGAGACGGACAGGGGGTGGCTTTCTTT. This translates into CASSLRDGQGVAFF.

The chain is built from TRBV6-6 and TRBJ1-1; 9 bases map to TRBD1. The V segment lost 5 bases and the J segment 6 bases; nucleotides outside the gene matches: 4. This CDR3 spans 13 amino acids. Germline V gene data show CDR1 as MNHNY and CDR2 as SVGAGI (reference sequence). DNA for the CDR3: TGTGCCAGCAGTAGACAGGGGGACGCTGAAGCTTTCTTT. It translates to CASSRQGDAEAFF.

The gene calls are TRBV5-6 and TRBJ1-1; 7 nucleotides match TRBD1. This CDR3 contains 16 residues. The germline gives CDR1 SGHDT, CDR2 YYEEEE. The V and J ends lost 0 bases and 5 bases, in that order; junction bases with no gene match: 10. Here the CDR3 reads CASSLGQGGDWTEAFF. In DNA form, the CDR3 reads TGTGCCAGCAGCTTGGGACAGGGTGGAGATTGGACTGAAGCTTTCTTT.